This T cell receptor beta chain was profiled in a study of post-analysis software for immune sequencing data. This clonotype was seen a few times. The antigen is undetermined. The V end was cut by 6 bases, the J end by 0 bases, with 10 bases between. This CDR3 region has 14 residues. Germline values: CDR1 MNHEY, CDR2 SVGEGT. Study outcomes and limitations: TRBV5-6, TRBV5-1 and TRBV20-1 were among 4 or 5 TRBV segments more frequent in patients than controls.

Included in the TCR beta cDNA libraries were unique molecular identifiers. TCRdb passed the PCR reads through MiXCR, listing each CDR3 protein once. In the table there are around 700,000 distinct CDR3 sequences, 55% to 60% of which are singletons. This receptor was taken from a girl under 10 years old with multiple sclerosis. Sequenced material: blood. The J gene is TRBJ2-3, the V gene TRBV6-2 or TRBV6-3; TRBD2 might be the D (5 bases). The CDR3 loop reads CASRTRTSTDTQYF. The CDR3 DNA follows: TGTGCCAGCAGGACGAGGACTAGCACAGATACGCAGTATTTT.